This TCR beta chain was sequenced in a study of T cells in Graves' hyperthyroidism and ophthalmopathy. Study details: Peripheral blood sampling occurred at initial diagnosis, before any treatment.

This clonotype was counted ten times or more. Its specificity is not known. It was RNA transcripts that yielded the amplified TCR beta CDR3 regions. First-round RT-PCR targeting the TCR CDR3 was performed with the HTBI primer set. TCRdb re-called the multiplex PCR reads with MiXCR, one entry per CDR3 protein. Found here are roughly 530,000 distinct CDR3 sequences, over 15% of them singletons; the top ten hold roughly 18%. In germline, CDR1 is MGHRA, CDR2 YSYEKL. The trim removed 1 base at V and 7 bases at J, leaving 3 bases unmatched. This CDR3 comprises 15 residues. Study-level points and caveats: In the blood, most expanded thyroid clonotypes above 0.001 appeared as well.

The V gene is TRBV4-1, the J gene TRBJ2-1; 11 nucleotides line up with TRBD2. The sequence was collected from a woman aged 18-30 years with Graves' ophthalmopathy. Sequencing used blood. The chain's CDR3 is CASSQGLAGTNEQFF. The DNA of the CDR3 is TGCGCCAGCAGCCAAGGACTAGCGGGGACGAATGAGCAGTTCTTC.